This entry is about one T cell receptor (beta chain). Its antigen is still unknown. The PCR ran on 60 Vbeta and 13 Jbeta primers. Here immunoSEQ multiplex PCR was the method, and the copy in TCRdb shows in-frame clones only, minus some. The data show some 120,000 clones, with about 76% seen just once and around 4% held by the top ten. The source of the sample is a study of cytomegalovirus exposure and HLA in healthy donors. Overall study results and limits: In a later analysis, DRB1 alleles had the most associated TCRs; HLA-C alleles the fewest. It was reported that the classifier diagnosed cytomegalovirus status with high specificity and sensitivity in both the original and validation cohorts. Per published accounts, TCR beta sequences correctly predicted the HLA-A and HLA-B alleles of most subjects.

Per the germline V gene, CDR1 is SEHNR and CDR2 is FQNEAQ (reference sequence). The CDR3 extends over 15 amino acids. V lost 1 base, J lost 3 bases, and 2 bases stayed unmatched. The chain couples TRBV7-9 to TRBJ1-5, with TRBD1 matching 8 bases. Sequenced sample: PBMCs. The TCR was taken from a woman aged 25 to 39 in good health and CMV-seronegative. Here the CDR3 DNA reads TGTGCCAGCAGCTTAGGACAGGGGAACAATCAGCCCCAGCATTTT. Amino acids: CASSLGQGNNQPQHF.